The clone carrying this TCR beta chain was detected only a few times. Antigen unknown. The CDR3 loop spans 15 amino acids. J gave up 8 bases and V 2 bases, and 6 bases lay outside the gene matches. Germline V CDR1 and CDR2: LGHNA, YSLEER. The library targeted TCRbeta and was prepared with unique molecular identifiers. A single record per CDR3 protein comes from TCRdb applying MiXCR to the PCR reads. The sample lists more than 400,000 distinct CDR3 sequences; more than 9.5% were seen once. This entry comes from a study of T-cell reconstitution after alpha-beta-depleted transplantation in children. Study conclusions and caveats: Where alpha-beta T cells came from about two months after transplant was reportedly several hundred expanded graft clones. Most T-cell counts and diversity one year after the transplant came from T cells that were newly produced. Day-60 TCRbeta diversity that was high in some patients was derived from surviving recipient T cells and thymic progenitors.

This chain uses TRBV4-3 with TRBJ1-6; 7 bases match TRBD1. This specimen was PBMCs, mostly from graft donor cells, taken 180 days after TCRalphabeta/CD19-depleted stem cell transplant. This TCR was recovered from a female patient under 10 years old who had a stem cell transplant for aplastic anemia, so the T cells may come from the graft donor. The CDR3 is CASSQQQGKDSPLHF. DNA of the CDR3: TGCGCCAGCAGCCAACAACAGGGGAAGGATTCACCCCTCCACTTT.